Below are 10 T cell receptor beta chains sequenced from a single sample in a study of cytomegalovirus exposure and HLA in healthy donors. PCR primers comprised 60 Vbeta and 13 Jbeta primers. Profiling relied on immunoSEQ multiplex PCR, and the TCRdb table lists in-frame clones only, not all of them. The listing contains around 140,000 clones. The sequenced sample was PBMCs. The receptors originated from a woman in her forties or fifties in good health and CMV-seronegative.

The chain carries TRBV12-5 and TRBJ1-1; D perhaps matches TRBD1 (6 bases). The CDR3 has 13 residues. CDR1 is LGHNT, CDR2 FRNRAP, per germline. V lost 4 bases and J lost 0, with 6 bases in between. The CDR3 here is CASGSGVNTEAFF. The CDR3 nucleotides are TGTGCTAGTGGTTCAGGGGTGAACACTGAAGCTTTCTTT.

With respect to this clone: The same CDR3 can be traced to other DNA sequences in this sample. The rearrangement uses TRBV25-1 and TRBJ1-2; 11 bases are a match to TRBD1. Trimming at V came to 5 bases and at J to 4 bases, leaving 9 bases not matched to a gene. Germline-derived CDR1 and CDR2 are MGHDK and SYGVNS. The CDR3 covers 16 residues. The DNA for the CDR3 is TGTGCCAGCAGTCCACCCGGGACAGGGGGAGTCTATGGCTACACCTTC. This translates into CASSPPGTGGVYGYTF.

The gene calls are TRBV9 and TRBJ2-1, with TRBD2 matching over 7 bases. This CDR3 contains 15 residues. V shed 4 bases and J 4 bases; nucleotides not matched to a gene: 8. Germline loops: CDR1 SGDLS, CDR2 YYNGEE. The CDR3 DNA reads TGTGCCAGCAGCCGAAGGCTAGCGGAGTACAATGAGCAGTTCTTC. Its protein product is CASSRRLAEYNEQFF.

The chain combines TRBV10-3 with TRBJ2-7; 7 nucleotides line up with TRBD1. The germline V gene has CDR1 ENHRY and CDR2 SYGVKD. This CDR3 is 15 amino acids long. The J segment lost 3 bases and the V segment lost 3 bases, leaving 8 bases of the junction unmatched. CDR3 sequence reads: CAISDSRGRDYEQYF. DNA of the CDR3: TGTGCCATCAGTGATTCGAGGGGGCGCGACTACGAGCAGTACTTC.

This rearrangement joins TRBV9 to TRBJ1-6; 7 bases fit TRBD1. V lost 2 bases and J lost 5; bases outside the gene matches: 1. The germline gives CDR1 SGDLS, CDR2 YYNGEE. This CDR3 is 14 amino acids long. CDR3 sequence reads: CASSVGQDNSPLHF. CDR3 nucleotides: TGTGCCAGCAGCGTCGGACAGGATAATTCACCCCTCCACTTT.

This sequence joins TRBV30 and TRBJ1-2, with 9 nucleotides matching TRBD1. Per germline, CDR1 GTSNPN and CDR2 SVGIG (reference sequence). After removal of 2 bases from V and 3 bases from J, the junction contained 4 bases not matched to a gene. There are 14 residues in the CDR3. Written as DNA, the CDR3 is TGTGCCTGGAGTTCCGGGACAGGGTACTATGGCTACACCTTC. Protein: CAWSSGTGYYGYTF.

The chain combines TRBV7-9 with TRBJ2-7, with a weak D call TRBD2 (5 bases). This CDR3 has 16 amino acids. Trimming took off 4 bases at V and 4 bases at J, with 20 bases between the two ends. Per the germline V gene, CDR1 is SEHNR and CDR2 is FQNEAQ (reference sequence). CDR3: CASSSPGLRSVYEQYF. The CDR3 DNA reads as TGTGCCAGCAGCTCCCCTGGACTCCGGAGTGTATACGAGCAGTACTTC.

The CDR3 nucleotides read TGTGCCAGCAGCCTACAGAGACAGGGGCCCACCGGGGAGCTGTTTTTT. Translating gives CASSLQRQGPTGELFF. The rearrangement uses TRBV9 and TRBJ2-2; TRBD1 agrees at 8 bases. The germline V gene has CDR1 SGDLS and CDR2 YYNGEE. V shed 4 bases and J 4 bases; nucleotides not matched to a gene: 9. The CDR3 sequence is 16 residues long.

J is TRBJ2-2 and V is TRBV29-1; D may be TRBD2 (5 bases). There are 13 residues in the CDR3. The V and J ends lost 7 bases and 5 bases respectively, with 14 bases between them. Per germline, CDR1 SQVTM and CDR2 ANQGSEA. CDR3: CSARTGWTGELFF. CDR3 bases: TGCAGCGCCCGAACGGGGTGGACCGGGGAGCTGTTTTTT.

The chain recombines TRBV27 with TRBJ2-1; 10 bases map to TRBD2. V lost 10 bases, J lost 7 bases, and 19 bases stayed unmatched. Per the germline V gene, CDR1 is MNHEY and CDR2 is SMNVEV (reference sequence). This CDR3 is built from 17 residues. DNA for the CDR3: TGTGCCACCCAGGAGACTAGCGGGCCCGTGGTGAAGAATGAGCAGTTCTTC. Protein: CATQETSGPVVKNEQFF.